This T cell receptor (beta chain) was profiled in a study of Graves' ophthalmopathy and Graves' hyperthyroidism. Study observations and caveats: Blood also contained most of the expanded thyroid clonotypes above 0.001 frequency. Ophthalmopathy versus stable hyperthyroidism: 13-signature model gave roughly 88% sensitivity, 81.08% specificity.

Exclusion covered patients with other autoimmune diseases or uncontrolled infections (as well as pregnancy or lactation). Orbital computed tomography, together with clinical symptoms, serum thyroxine, TRAb and thyroid ultrasound, was used for diagnosis. RNA transcripts yielded amplified TCR beta CDR3 regions. HTBI primers were employed in first-round RT-PCR, then a second-round multiplex PCR followed. From the multiplex PCR reads, TCRdb called clonotypes with MiXCR, one entry per CDR3 protein. The sample carries over a million distinct CDR3 sequences, 36% recorded once. The table lists this clonotype with many counts. Its target is not known. The sequence derives from an adult man with Graves' hyperthyroidism. Sequencing used peripheral blood or thyroid tissue (not recorded which).

CDR3 in amino acids: CATSPGTGQYYEQYF. DNA of the CDR3: TGTGCCACCAGCCCAGGGACAGGTCAGTACTACGAGCAGTACTTC. The V and J genes are TRBV15 and TRBJ2-7, with 8 bases lining up with TRBD1. The CDR3 runs to 15 residues. The J segment lost 3 bases and the V segment lost 5 bases, leaving 9 bases of the junction unmatched. Germline V gives CDR1 LNHNV, CDR2 YYDKDF (reference sequence).